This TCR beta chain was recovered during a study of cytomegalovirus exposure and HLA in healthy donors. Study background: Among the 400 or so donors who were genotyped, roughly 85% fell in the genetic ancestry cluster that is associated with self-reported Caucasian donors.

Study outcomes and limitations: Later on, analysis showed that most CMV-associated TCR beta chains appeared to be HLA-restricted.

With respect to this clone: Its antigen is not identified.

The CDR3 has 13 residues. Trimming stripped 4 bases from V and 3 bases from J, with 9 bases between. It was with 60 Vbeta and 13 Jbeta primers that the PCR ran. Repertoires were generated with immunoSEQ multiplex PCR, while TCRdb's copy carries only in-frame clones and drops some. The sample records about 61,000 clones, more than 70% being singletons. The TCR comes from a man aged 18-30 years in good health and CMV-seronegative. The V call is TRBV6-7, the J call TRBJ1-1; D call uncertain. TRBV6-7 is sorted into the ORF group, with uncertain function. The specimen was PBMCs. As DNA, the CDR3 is TGTGCCAGCAGTTTAAATCGGGACACTGAAGCTTTCTTT. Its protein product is CASSLNRDTEAFF.